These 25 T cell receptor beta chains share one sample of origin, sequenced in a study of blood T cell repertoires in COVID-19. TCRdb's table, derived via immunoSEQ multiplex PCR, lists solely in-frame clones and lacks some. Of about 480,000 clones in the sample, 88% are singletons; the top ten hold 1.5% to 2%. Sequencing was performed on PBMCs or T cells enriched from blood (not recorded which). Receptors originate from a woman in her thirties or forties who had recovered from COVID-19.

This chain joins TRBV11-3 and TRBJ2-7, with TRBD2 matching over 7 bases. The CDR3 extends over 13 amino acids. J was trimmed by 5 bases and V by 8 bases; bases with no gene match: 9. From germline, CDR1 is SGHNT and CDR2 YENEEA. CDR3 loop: CASGRGVPNEQYF. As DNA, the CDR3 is TGTGCCAGCGGCCGGGGGGTACCTAACGAGCAGTACTTC.

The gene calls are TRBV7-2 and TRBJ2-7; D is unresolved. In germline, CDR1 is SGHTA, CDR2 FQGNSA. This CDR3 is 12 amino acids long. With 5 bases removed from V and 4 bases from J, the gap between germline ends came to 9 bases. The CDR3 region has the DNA TGTGCCAGCAGCACCCTGACTTACGAGCAGTACTTC. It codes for CASSTLTYEQYF.

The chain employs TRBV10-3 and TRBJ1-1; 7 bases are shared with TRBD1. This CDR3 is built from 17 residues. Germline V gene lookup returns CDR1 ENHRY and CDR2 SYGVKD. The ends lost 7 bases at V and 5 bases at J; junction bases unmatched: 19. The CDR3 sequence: CAIKQVGGGEDWTEAFF. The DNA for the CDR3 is TGTGCCATCAAACAGGTAGGAGGGGGCGAGGATTGGACTGAAGCTTTCTTT.

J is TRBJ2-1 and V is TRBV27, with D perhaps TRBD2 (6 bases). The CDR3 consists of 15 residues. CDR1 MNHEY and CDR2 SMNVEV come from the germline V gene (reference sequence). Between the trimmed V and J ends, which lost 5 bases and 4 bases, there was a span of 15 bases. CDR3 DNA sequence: TGTGCCAGCAGTATGGGACTCCCGACATACAATGAGCAGTTCTTC. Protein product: CASSMGLPTYNEQFF.

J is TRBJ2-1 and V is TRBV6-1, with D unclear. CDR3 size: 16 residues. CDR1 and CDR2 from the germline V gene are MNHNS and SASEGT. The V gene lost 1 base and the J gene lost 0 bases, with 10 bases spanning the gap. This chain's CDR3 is CASSEVMMSSYNEQFF. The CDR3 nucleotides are TGTGCCAGCAGTGAAGTAATGATGAGCTCCTACAATGAGCAGTTCTTC.

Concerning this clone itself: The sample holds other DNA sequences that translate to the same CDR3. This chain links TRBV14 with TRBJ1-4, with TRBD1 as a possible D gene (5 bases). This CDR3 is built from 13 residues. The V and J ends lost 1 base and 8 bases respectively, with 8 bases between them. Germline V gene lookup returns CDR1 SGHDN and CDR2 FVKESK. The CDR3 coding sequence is TGTGCCAGCAGCCAAGGGGGCCGCGAAAAACTGTTTTTT. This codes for CASSQGGREKLFF.

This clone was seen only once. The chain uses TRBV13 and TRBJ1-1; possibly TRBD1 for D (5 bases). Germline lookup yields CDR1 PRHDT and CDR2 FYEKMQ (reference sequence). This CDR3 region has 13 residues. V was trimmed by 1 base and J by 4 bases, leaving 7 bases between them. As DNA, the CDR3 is TGTGCCAGCAGCTTAGTGGGGCCCACTGAAGCTTTCTTT. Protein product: CASSLVGPTEAFF.

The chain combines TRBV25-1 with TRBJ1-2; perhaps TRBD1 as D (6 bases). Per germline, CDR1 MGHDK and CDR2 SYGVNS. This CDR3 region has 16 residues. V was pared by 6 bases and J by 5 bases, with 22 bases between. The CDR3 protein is CASSETRGSKTYGYTF. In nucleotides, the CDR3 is TGTGCCAGCAGCGAGACCAGGGGCTCTAAGACATATGGCTACACCTTC.

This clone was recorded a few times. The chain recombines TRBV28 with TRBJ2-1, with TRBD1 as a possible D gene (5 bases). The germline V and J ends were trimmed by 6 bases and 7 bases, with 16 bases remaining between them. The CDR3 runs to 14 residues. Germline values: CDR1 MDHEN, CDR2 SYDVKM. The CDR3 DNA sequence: TGTGCCAGCAGCCAGGACAATGTTGTTAATGAGCAGTTCTTC. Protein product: CASSQDNVVNEQFF.

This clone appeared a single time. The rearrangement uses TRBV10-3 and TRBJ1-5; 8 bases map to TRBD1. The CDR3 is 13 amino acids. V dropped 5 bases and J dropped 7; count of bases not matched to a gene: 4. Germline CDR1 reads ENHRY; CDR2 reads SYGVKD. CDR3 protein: CAISPGGEQPQHF. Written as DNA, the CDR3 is TGTGCCATCAGTCCAGGGGGCGAGCAGCCCCAGCATTTT.

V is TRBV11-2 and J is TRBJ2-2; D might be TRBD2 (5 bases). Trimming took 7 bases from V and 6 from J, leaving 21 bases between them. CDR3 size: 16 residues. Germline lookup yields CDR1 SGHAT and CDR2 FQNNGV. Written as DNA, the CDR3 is TGTGCCAGCATCAAGGACTTAGCAGTCAGCTCCGGGGAGCTGTTTTTT. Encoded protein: CASIKDLAVSSGELFF.

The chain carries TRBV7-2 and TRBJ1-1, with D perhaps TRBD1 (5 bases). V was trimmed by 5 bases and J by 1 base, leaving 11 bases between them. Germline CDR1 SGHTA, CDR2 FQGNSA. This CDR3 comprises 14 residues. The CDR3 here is CASSHGHRNTEAFF. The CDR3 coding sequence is TGTGCCAGCAGCCACGGACACCGGAACACTGAAGCTTTCTTT.

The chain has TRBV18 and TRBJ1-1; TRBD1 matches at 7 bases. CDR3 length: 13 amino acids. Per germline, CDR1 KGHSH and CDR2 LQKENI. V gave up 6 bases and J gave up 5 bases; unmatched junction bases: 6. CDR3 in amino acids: CASSTGVATEAFF. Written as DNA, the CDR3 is TGTGCCAGCTCTACAGGGGTAGCGACTGAAGCTTTCTTT. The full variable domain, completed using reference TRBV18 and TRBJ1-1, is NAGVMQNPRHLVRRRGQEARLRCSPMKGHSHVYWYRQLPEEGLKFMVYLQKENIIDESGMPKERFSAEFPKEGPSILRIQQVVRGDSAAYFCASSTGVATEAFFGQGTRLTVV.

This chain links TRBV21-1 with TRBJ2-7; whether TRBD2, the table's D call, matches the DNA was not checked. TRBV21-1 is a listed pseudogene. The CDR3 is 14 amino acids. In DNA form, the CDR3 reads TGTGCCAGCAGCATAACGGGATGGTCTTGGGAGCAGTACTTC. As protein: CASSITGWSWEQYF.

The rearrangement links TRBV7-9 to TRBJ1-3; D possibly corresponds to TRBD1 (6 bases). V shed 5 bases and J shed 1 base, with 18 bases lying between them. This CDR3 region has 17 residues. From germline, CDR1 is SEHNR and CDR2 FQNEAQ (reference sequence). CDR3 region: CASSNERIRGSGNTIYF. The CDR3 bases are TGTGCCAGCAGCAACGAACGGATAAGGGGGTCTGGAAACACCATATATTTT.

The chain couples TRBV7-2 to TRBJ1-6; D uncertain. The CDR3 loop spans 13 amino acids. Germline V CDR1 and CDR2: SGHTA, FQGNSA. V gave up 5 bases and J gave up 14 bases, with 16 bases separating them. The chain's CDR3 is CASSLPPQYSLHF. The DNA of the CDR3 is TGTGCCAGCAGCCTCCCTCCTCAGTATTCCCTCCACTTT. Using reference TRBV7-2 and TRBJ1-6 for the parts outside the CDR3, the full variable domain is GAGVSQSPSNKVTEKGKDVELRCDPISGHTALYWYRQSLGQGLEFLIYFQGNSAPDKSGLPSDRFSAERTGGSVSTLTIQRTQQEDSAVYLCASSLPPQYSLHFGNGTRLTVT.

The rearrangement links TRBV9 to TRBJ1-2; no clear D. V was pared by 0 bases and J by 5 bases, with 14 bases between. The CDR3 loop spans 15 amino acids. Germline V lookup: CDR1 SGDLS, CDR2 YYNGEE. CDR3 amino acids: CASSVDAGVLYGYTF. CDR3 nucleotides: TGTGCCAGCAGCGTAGATGCAGGCGTTCTATATGGCTACACCTTC. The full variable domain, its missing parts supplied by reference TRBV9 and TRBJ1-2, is DSGVTQTPKHLITATGQRVTLRCSPRSGDLSVYWYQQSLDQGLQFLIQYYNGEERAKGNILERFSAQQFPDLHSELNLSSLELGDSALYFCASSVDAGVLYGYTFGSGTRLTVV.

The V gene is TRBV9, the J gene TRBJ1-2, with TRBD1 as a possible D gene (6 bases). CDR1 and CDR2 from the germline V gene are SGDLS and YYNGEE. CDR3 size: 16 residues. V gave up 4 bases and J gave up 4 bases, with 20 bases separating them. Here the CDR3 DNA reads TGTGCCAGCAGCCCGAGGGGGGGCGGGACGGTCTATGGCTACACCTTC. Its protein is CASSPRGGGTVYGYTF.

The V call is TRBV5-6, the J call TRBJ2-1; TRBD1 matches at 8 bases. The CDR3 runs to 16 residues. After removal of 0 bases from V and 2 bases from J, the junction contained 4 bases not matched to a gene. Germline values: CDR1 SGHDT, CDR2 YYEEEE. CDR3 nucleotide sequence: TGTGCCAGCAGCTTGGACAGGGGGGAGGCCTACAATGAGCAGTTCTTC. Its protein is CASSLDRGEAYNEQFF.

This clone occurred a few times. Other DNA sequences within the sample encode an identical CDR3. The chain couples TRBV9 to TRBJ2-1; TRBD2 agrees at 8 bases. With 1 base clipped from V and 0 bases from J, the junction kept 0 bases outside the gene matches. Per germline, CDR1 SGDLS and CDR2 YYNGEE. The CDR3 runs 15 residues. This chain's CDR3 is CASSVSGSSYNEQFF. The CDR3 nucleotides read TGTGCCAGCAGCGTAAGCGGGAGCTCCTACAATGAGCAGTTCTTC.

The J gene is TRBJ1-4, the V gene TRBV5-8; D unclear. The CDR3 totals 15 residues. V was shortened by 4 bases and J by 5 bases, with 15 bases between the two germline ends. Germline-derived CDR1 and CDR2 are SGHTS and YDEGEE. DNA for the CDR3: TGTGCCAGCAGCCCGATCGGCAGGTCCAATGAAAAACTGTTTTTT. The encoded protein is CASSPIGRSNEKLFF.

The CDR3 nucleotides read TGTGCCAGCAGTGCAGGGGGGAACACTGAAGCTTTCTTT. Residues: CASSAGGNTEAFF. This sequence joins TRBV3-1 (or the pseudogene TRBV3-2) and TRBJ1-1; 7 nucleotides align to TRBD1. The J segment lost 1 base and the V segment lost 6 bases, leaving 2 bases of the junction unmatched. The CDR3 sequence is 13 residues long. Germline assignment: CDR1 LGHDT and CDR2 YNNKEL (reference sequence).

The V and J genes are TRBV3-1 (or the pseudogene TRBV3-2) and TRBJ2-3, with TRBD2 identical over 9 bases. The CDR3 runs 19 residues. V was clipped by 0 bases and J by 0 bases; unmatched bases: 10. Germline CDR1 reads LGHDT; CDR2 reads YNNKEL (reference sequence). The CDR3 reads CASSQEILAGITSTDTQYF. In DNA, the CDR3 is TGTGCCAGCAGCCAAGAGATTCTAGCGGGGATAACTAGCACAGATACGCAGTATTTT.

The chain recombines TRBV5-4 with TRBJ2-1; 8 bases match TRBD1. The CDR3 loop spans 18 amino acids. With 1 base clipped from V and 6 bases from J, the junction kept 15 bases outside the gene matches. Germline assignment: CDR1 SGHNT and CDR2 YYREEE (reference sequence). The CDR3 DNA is TGTGCCAGCAGCTTGCACACGTTCGCAGGGGGCGAGTTCAATGAGCAGTTCTTC. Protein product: CASSLHTFAGGEFNEQFF.

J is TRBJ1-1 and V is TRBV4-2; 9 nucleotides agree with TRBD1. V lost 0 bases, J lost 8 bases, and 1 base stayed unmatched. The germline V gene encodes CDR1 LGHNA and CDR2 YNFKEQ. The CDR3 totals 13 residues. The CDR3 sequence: CASSQEGTGEAFF. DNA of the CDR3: TGTGCCAGCAGCCAAGAGGGGACAGGGGAAGCTTTCTTT.